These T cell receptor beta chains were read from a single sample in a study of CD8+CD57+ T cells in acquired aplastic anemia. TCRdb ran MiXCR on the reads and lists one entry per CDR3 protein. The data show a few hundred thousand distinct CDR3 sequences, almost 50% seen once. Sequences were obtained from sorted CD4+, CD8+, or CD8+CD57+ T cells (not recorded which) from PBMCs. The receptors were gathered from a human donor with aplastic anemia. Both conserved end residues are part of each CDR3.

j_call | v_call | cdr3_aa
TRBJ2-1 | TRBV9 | CASGRTVLDEQFF
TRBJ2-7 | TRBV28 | CASSTGRSYEQYF
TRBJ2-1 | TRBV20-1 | CSASTRLREDEQFF
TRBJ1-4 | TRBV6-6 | CASSRQGVNEKLFF
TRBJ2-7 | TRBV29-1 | CSVAGGMAYEQYF
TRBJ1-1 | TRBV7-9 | CASSPGGLNTEALF
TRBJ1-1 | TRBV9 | CASSVGTGLNTEAFF
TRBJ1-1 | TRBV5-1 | CASSLATGSREAFF
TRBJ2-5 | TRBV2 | CASSEGLAGGPGGETQYF
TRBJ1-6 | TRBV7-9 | CASSTGQGYNSPLHF
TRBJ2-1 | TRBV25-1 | CASSESGISYNEQFF